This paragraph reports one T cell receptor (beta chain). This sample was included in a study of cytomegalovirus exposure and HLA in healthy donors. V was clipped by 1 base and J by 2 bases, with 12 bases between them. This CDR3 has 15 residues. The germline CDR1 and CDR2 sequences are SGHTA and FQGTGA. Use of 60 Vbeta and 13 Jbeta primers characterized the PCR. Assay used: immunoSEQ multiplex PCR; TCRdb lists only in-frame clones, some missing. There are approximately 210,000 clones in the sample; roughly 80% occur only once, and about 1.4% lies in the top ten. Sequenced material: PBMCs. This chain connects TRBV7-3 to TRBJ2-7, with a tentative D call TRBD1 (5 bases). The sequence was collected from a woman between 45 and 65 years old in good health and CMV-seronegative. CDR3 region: CASSLNRAGPYEQYF. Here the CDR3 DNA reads TGTGCCAGCAGCTTAAATCGGGCAGGGCCCTACGAGCAGTACTTC. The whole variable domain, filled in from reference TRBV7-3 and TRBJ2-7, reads GAGVSQTPSNKVTEKGKYVELRCDPISGHTALYWYRQSLGQGPEFLIYFQGTGAADDSGLPNDRFFAVRPEGSVSTLKIQRTERGDSAVYLCASSLNRAGPYEQYFGPGTRLTVT.